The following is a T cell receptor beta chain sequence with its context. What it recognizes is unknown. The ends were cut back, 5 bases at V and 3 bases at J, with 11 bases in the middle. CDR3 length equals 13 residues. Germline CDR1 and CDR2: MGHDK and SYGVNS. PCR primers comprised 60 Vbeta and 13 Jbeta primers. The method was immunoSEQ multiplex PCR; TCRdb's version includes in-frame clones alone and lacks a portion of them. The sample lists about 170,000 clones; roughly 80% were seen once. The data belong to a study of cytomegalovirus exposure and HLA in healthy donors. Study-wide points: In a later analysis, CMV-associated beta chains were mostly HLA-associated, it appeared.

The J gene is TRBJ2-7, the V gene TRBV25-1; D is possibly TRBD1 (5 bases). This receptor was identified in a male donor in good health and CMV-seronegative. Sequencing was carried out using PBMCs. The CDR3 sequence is CASSTGTYYEQYF. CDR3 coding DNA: TGTGCCAGCAGTACAGGAACTTACTACGAGCAGTACTTC.